The 14 T cell receptor beta chains reported below all come from one sample, sequenced in a study of cytomegalovirus exposure and HLA in healthy donors. The PCR ran on 60 Vbeta and 13 Jbeta primers. Assay used: immunoSEQ multiplex PCR; TCRdb lists only in-frame clones, some missing. The sample records about 190,000 clones, about 69% being singletons. Sequencing was performed on PBMCs. Receptors were obtained from a man aged 30 to 45 in good health and CMV-seropositive.

The rearrangement joins TRBV12-5 to TRBJ2-5, with a possible D match to TRBD1 (6 bases). V lost 4 bases and J lost 4, with 16 bases in between. The CDR3 loop spans 15 amino acids. Germline CDR1 LGHNT, CDR2 FRNRAP. The CDR3: CASGSRLGAGETQYF. The CDR3 region has the DNA TGTGCTAGTGGTTCCCGATTGGGGGCGGGAGAGACCCAGTACTTC.

This clone appeared a single time. The rearrangement links TRBV30 to TRBJ2-7, with 8 bases that match TRBD2. This CDR3 has 12 amino acids. Germline CDR1 and CDR2: GTSNPN and SVGIG (reference sequence). The V and J ends lost 4 bases and 3 bases, in that order; junction bases with no gene match: 2. In nucleotides, the CDR3 is TGTGCCTGGACACGGGAGGGCTACGAGCAGTACTTC. Translating it yields CAWTREGYEQYF.

The chain is built from TRBV5-6 and TRBJ2-1; D is ambiguous. The CDR3 is 14 residues long. Between the trimmed V and J ends, which lost 2 bases and 1 base, there was a span of 7 bases. Per the germline V gene, CDR1 is SGHDT and CDR2 is YYEEEE. This chain's CDR3 is CASSLATSYNEQFF. CDR3 nucleotides: TGTGCCAGCAGCTTAGCGACTTCCTACAATGAGCAGTTCTTC. The whole variable domain, remainder taken from reference TRBV5-6 and TRBJ2-1, is DAGVTQSPTHLIKTRGQQVTLRCSPKSGHDTVSWYQQALGQGPQFIFQYYEEEERQRGNFPDRFSGHQFPNYSSELNVNALLLGDSALYLCASSLATSYNEQFFGPGTRLTVL.

The rearrangement joins TRBV28 to TRBJ2-3, with 11 bases aligning to TRBD2. There are 14 residues in the CDR3. V gave up 11 bases and J gave up 3 bases; unmatched junction bases: 7. Germline V gene sequence: CDR1 MDHEN, CDR2 SYDVKM. The CDR3 bases are TGTGCCCACACTAGCGGGAGAGGGACAGATACGCAGTATTTT. Protein sequence: CAHTSGRGTDTQYF.

V gene TRBV7-2 combines with J gene TRBJ2-1; D is possibly TRBD1 (5 bases). Germline V gene data show CDR1 as SGHTA and CDR2 as FQGNSA. The CDR3 covers 16 residues. V lost 3 bases and J lost 7, with 19 bases in between. The CDR3 DNA reads as TGTGCCAGCAGCTTCAGCAGGGTAGCTTATCGGAATGAGCAGTTCTTC. Translating it yields CASSFSRVAYRNEQFF. Looking up the rest from reference TRBV7-2 and TRBJ2-1 gives the full variable domain: GAGVSQSPSNKVTEKGKDVELRCDPISGHTALYWYRQSLGQGLEFLIYFQGNSAPDKSGLPSDRFSAERTGGSVSTLTIQRTQQEDSAVYLCASSFSRVAYRNEQFFGPGTRLTVL.

There are a few counts of this clone. V is TRBV7-9 and J is TRBJ1-2, with D possibly matching TRBD1 (5 bases). Germline V gene sequence: CDR1 SEHNR, CDR2 FQNEAQ (reference sequence). The V end lost 4 bases, the J end lost 4 bases, and 7 bases lay between the germline ends. The CDR3 is made up of 12 amino acids. The CDR3 loop reads CASSYQGYGYTF. For the CDR3, the DNA is TGTGCCAGCAGCTACCAGGGCTATGGCTACACCTTC.

This clone was seen only once. The gene calls are TRBV5-1 and TRBJ1-1; D gene uncertain. The V and J ends lost 0 bases and 1 base respectively, with 16 bases between them. This CDR3 spans 17 amino acids. Per germline, CDR1 SGHRS and CDR2 YFSETQ. This CDR3 reads CASSLGLVAGPNTEAFF. Here the CDR3 DNA reads TGCGCCAGCAGCTTGGGTTTGGTGGCAGGTCCGAACACTGAAGCTTTCTTT.

This chain links TRBV19 with TRBJ1-6; D is perhaps TRBD1 (6 bases). Deletions cut 7 bases from V and 9 bases from J, with 16 bases between. Germline V CDR1 and CDR2: LNHDA, SQIVND (reference sequence). The CDR3 sequence is 14 residues long. The CDR3 loop reads CASTRGAMGSPLHF. The CDR3 DNA sequence: TGTGCCAGTACCCGGGGGGCTATGGGTTCACCCCTCCACTTT.

This clone was recorded many times. The rearrangement joins TRBV29-1 to TRBJ2-7; 7 bases are shared with TRBD2. J was trimmed by 5 bases and V by 4 bases; bases with no gene match: 14. Looked up from germline, CDR1 is SQVTM and CDR2 is ANQGSEA. This CDR3 region has 15 residues. This CDR3 is CSVGPNSGFPNEQYF. The CDR3 DNA follows: TGCAGCGTTGGGCCGAATAGCGGGTTTCCCAACGAGCAGTACTTC.

The chain is built from TRBV5-8 and TRBJ2-7; 9 nucleotides match TRBD1. CDR1 is SGHTS and CDR2 is YDEGEE in the germline V gene. J was trimmed by 3 bases and V by 3 bases; bases with no gene match: 7. The CDR3 has 15 residues. The CDR3 DNA follows: TGTGCCAGCAGCTCCCGGACAGGGGCGGTCTACGAGCAGTACTTC. Its protein is CASSSRTGAVYEQYF. Based on the CDR3 plus reference TRBV5-8 and TRBJ2-7, the full variable domain is EAGVTQSPTHLIKTRGQQATLRCSPISGHTSVYWYQQALGLGLQFLLWYDEGEERNRGNFPPRFSGRQFPNYSSELNVNALELEDSALYLCASSSRTGAVYEQYFGPGTRLTVT.

There are a few counts of this clone. J is TRBJ2-3 and V is TRBV19, with 8 bases aligning to TRBD1. Per germline, CDR1 LNHDA and CDR2 SQIVND (reference sequence). The CDR3 runs 15 residues. V shed 4 bases and J 2 bases; nucleotides not matched to a gene: 5. DNA of the CDR3: TGTGCCAGTAGTACGACAGGGGAGTACACAGATACGCAGTATTTT. Protein product: CASSTTGEYTDTQYF.

The rearrangement links TRBV2 to TRBJ1-6; TRBD1 agrees at 8 bases. Trimming cost V 8 bases and J 6 bases; bases outside gene matches: 9. The CDR3 extends over 15 amino acids. Germline CDR1 is SNHLY and CDR2 is FYNNEI. DNA of the CDR3: TGTGCCAGCGACACCGGGACAGGTCCTAATTCACCCCTCCACTTT. Protein sequence: CASDTGTGPNSPLHF. The complete variable domain, with remaining parts taken from reference TRBV2 and TRBJ1-6, reads EPEVTQTPSHQVTQMGQEVILRCVPISNHLYFYWYRQILGQKVEFLVSFYNNEISEKSEIFDDQFSVERPDGSNFTLKIRSTKLEDSAMYFCASDTGTGPNSPLHFGNGTRLTVT.

The gene calls are TRBV19 and TRBJ1-2, with D maybe TRBD1 (6 bases). This CDR3 has 14 amino acids. The germline CDR1 and CDR2 sequences are LNHDA and SQIVND (reference sequence). V shed 1 base and J shed 10 bases, with 16 bases lying between them. The DNA of the CDR3 is TGTGCCAGTAGTATAGCGGGCCAGGGGTCCTTCTACACCTTC. Residues: CASSIAGQGSFYTF. The full variable domain, completed using reference TRBV19 and TRBJ1-2, is DGGITQSPKYLFRKEGQNVTLSCEQNLNHDAMYWYRQDPGQGLRLIYYSQIVNDFQKGDIAEGYSVSREKKESFPLTVTSAQKNPTAFYLCASSIAGQGSFYTFGSGTRLTVV.

This CDR3 is CASSPVGREVKRTYEQYF. CDR3 nucleotide sequence: TGTGCCAGCAGCCCAGTAGGACGGGAGGTAAAGCGGACCTACGAGCAGTACTTC. The chain employs TRBV11-2 and TRBJ2-7; 7 positions match TRBD2. J was trimmed by 2 bases and V by 5 bases; bases with no gene match: 18. The CDR3 spans 18 residues. Germline V gene sequence: CDR1 SGHAT, CDR2 FQNNGV.